This TCR beta chain was retrieved from a study of T cells in Graves' hyperthyroidism and ophthalmopathy. General observations from the study: Within blood appeared most thyroid clonotypes that had expanded above 0.001. A model using 13 V-J features told ophthalmopathy apart from stable hyperthyroidism.

Germline assignment: CDR1 KGHSH and CDR2 LQKENI. V was trimmed by 0 bases and J by 2 bases, leaving 8 bases between them. This CDR3 contains 14 residues. RNA transcripts yielded amplified TCR beta CDR3 regions. The HTBI primer set served for first-round RT-PCR of the TCR CDR3. One entry per CDR3 protein, called by TCRdb with MiXCR from the multiplex PCR reads. Of fewer than 500,000 distinct CDR3 sequences in the sample, around 15% were seen once. This clonotype was picked up many times. Its antigen is still unknown. Diagnoses rested on clinical symptoms, serum thyroxine and TRAb, thyroid ultrasound and orbital computed tomography.

This TCR derives from a man in his late teens or twenties with Graves' ophthalmopathy. Sequencing was done on a sample of blood. V and J are TRBV18 and TRBJ2-7; D may be TRBD2 (5 bases). This CDR3 is CASSPPGVPYEQYF. The CDR3 coding sequence is TGTGCCAGCTCACCACCCGGGGTGCCCTACGAGCAGTACTTC.